What follows are 17 T cell receptor beta chains derived from one specimen sequenced in a study of human T cells and chemical hapten exposure. Time point reported: pre-sensitization, week 0. Sample treatment: therapeutic diphenylcyclopropenone sensitization with weekly scalp DPC. TCRdb reanalysed the RACE reads using MiXCR and keeps one entry per CDR3 protein. The sample has around 250,000 distinct CDR3 sequences; approximately 8.6% are singletons. Sequencing was performed on whole blood, taken in connection with sensitization to the hapten diphenylcyclopropenone (DPC). The receptors were sampled from a woman aged 40 to 49 with alopecia areata. Some clones in this sample may be carry-over from other donors' samples.

This CDR3 reads CASSLSIVAGVRAEQYF. The CDR3 nucleotides read TGTGCCAGCAGTTTAAGTATCGTAGCGGGAGTCCGCGCCGAGCAGTACTTC. The genes are TRBV12-3 or TRBV12-4 and TRBJ2-7; 9 bases agree with TRBD2. V lost 2 bases and J lost 6; bases outside the gene matches: 14. This CDR3 contains 17 residues.

This clonotype appeared many times. The V and J genes are TRBV2 and TRBJ2-1, with D perhaps TRBD1 (5 bases). This CDR3 contains 14 residues. With 6 bases removed from V and 8 bases from J, the gap between germline ends came to 17 bases. The V gene's germline CDR1 is SNHLY and CDR2 FYNNEI. CDR3 nucleotides: TGTGCCAGCAGCCGCACGCTAACAGGAGATGAGCAGTTCTTC. This translates into CASSRTLTGDEQFF.

The chain employs TRBV20-1 and TRBJ2-1; D is tentatively TRBD1 or TRBD2 (5 bases each). In germline, CDR1 is DFQATT, CDR2 SNEGSKA (reference sequence). The V end lost 5 bases, the J end lost 0 bases, and 14 bases lay between the germline ends. The CDR3 runs 15 residues. The CDR3 loop reads CSASSPGRSYNEQFF. DNA of the CDR3: TGCAGTGCTTCGTCTCCGGGACGCTCCTACAATGAGCAGTTCTTC.

This clonotype was seen repeatedly, ten times or more. This rearrangement joins TRBV6-5 to TRBJ1-1, with unresolved D. The germline CDR1 and CDR2 sequences are MNHEY and SVGAGI. CDR3 length: 13 residues. Trimming took off 2 bases at V and 5 bases at J, with 9 bases between the two ends. CDR3 in DNA: TGTGCCAGCAGTTACAGGCCTGAGACTGAAGCTTTCTTT. Its protein is CASSYRPETEAFF.

This clonotype occurred a few times. One end of the junction varies from germline; a read error may be responsible. This chain links TRBV28 with TRBJ2-5, with D perhaps TRBD1 (5 bases). Germline loops: CDR1 MDHEN, CDR2 SYDVKM. The CDR3 has 13 residues. The CDR3 region has the DNA TGTGTCAGCAGCATGACAGTACAAGAGACCCAGTACTTC. Encoded protein: CVSSMTVQETQYF.

There are a few counts of this clonotype. The chain carries TRBV29-1 and TRBJ1-3; D gene ambiguous. Trimming pared 4 bases from V and 0 bases from J, leaving 10 bases between. The V gene's germline CDR1 is SQVTM and CDR2 ANQGSEA. The CDR3 runs 14 residues. The CDR3 coding sequence is TGCAGCGTTGCGGGGAGGAACTCTGGAAACACCATATATTTT. It yields the protein CSVAGRNSGNTIYF.

The chain joins TRBV7-9 to TRBJ2-1; 7 nucleotides line up with TRBD2. V shed 6 bases, J shed 8 bases, and the junction held 10 bases outside the gene matches. The V gene's germline CDR1 is SEHNR and CDR2 FQNEAQ (reference sequence). This CDR3 has 14 amino acids. CDR3 amino acids: CASSWSGNQDEQFF. The CDR3 DNA reads as TGTGCCAGCAGTTGGAGCGGGAATCAGGATGAGCAGTTCTTC. Based on the CDR3 plus reference TRBV7-9 and TRBJ2-1, the full variable domain is DTGVSQNPRHKITKRGQNVTFRCDPISEHNRLYWYRQTLGQGPEFLTYFQNEAQLEKSRLLSDRFSAERPKGSFSTLEIQRTEQGDSAMYLCASSWSGNQDEQFFGPGTRLTVL.

There are a few counts of this clonotype. The chain employs TRBV12-3 or TRBV12-4 and TRBJ1-2; TRBD1 matches at 7 bases. The CDR3 totals 13 residues. J was trimmed by 8 bases and V by 5 bases; bases with no gene match: 8. CDR3 region: CASSRQGGDGYTF. CDR3 nucleotides: TGTGCCAGCAGTAGACAGGGAGGGGACGGCTACACCTTC.

This clonotype was seen repeatedly, ten times or more. V usage is TRBV20-1 and J usage is TRBJ2-7; D remains ambiguous. The length of the CDR3 is 13 residues. Germline V gives CDR1 DFQATT, CDR2 SNEGSKA (reference sequence). Between the trimmed V and J ends, which lost 3 bases and 7 bases, there was a span of 16 bases. The CDR3 DNA reads as TGCAGTGCTAGGTCAGATATGCGCGATGAGCAGTACTTC. Its protein is CSARSDMRDEQYF.

The CDR3: CASSLLYNSPLHF. For the CDR3, the DNA is TGTGCCAGCAGCTTATTGTATAATTCACCCCTCCACTTT. This chain connects TRBV7-3 to TRBJ1-6; D not certain. The germline V and J ends were trimmed by 2 bases and 4 bases, with 3 bases remaining between them. Germline CDR1 SGHTA, CDR2 FQGTGA. The CDR3 runs 13 residues. Drawing the rest from reference TRBV7-3 and TRBJ1-6, the complete variable domain is GAGVSQTPSNKVTEKGKYVELRCDPISGHTALYWYRQSLGQGPEFLIYFQGTGAADDSGLPNDRFFAVRPEGSVSTLKIQRTERGDSAVYLCASSLLYNSPLHFGNGTRLTVT.

This sequence joins TRBV19 and TRBJ1-5; no reliable D call. Germline values: CDR1 LNHDA, CDR2 SQIVND (reference sequence). The ends were cut back, 5 bases at V and 0 bases at J, with 14 bases in the middle. This CDR3 has 16 residues. The CDR3 bases are TGTGCCAGTAGTCTCCGGACGGAATATAGCAATCAGCCCCAGCATTTT. Protein product: CASSLRTEYSNQPQHF. Full variable domain (remainder filled in from reference TRBV19 and TRBJ1-5): DGGITQSPKYLFRKEGQNVTLSCEQNLNHDAMYWYRQDPGQGLRLIYYSQIVNDFQKGDIAEGYSVSREKKESFPLTVTSAQKNPTAFYLCASSLRTEYSNQPQHFGDGTRLSIL.

This clonotype occurred a few times. The chain combines TRBV3-1 with TRBJ2-1; perhaps TRBD2 as D (6 bases). Germline CDR1 LGHDT, CDR2 YNNKEL (reference sequence). This CDR3 comprises 15 residues. V gave up 1 base and J gave up 3 bases, with 10 bases separating them. The CDR3 bases are TGTGCCAGCAGCCAAGTGGCTAGCGTCTACAATGAGCAGTTCTTC. Translated, it gives CASSQVASVYNEQFF.

V and J are TRBV7-9 and TRBJ1-4, with D unclear. Germline V gene data show CDR1 as SEHNR and CDR2 as FQNEAQ (reference sequence). CDR3 size: 13 residues. V was clipped by 5 bases and J by 8 bases, with 12 bases between them. Here the CDR3 reads CASSAGEWEKLFF. The CDR3 nucleotides are TGTGCCAGCAGCGCCGGGGAGTGGGAAAAACTGTTTTTT.

The chain joins TRBV2 to TRBJ1-2; 7 positions match TRBD1. In germline, CDR1 is SNHLY, CDR2 FYNNEI. The trim removed 8 bases at V and 0 bases at J, leaving 6 bases unmatched. The CDR3 is 14 amino acids. CDR3 residues: CASVQGPTNYGYTF. The CDR3, as DNA: TGTGCCAGCGTACAGGGGCCTACTAACTATGGCTACACCTTC.

The chain links TRBV5-6 to TRBJ2-3, with 8 bases matching TRBD1. Trimming cost V 2 bases and J 2 bases; bases outside gene matches: 1. Per the germline V gene, CDR1 is SGHDT and CDR2 is YYEEEE. The CDR3 is 14 amino acids. The CDR3 DNA reads as TGTGCCAGCAGCTTCAGGGGGCCCACAGATACGCAGTATTTT. Its translation: CASSFRGPTDTQYF.

A few counts support this clonotype. This chain links TRBV29-1 with TRBJ2-5; the match to TRBD2 covers 7 bases. The CDR3 extends over 12 amino acids. J gave up 9 bases and V 8 bases, and 12 bases lay outside the gene matches. Germline V gives CDR1 SQVTM, CDR2 ANQGSEA. The CDR3 spells CSLIGYREAQYF. For the CDR3, the DNA is TGCAGCCTCATAGGGTACCGGGAGGCCCAGTACTTC.

V and J are TRBV9 and TRBJ1-2; D gene uncertain. Trimming took 3 bases from V and 2 from J, leaving 5 bases between them. CDR3 size: 12 residues. From germline, CDR1 is SGDLS and CDR2 YYNGEE. CDR3 sequence reads: CASSADNYGYTF. The DNA of the CDR3 is TGTGCCAGCAGCGCTGACAACTATGGCTACACCTTC.